The next 18 T cell receptor beta chains were all read from a single sample in a study of T cells in Graves' hyperthyroidism and ophthalmopathy. Amplification yielded TCR beta CDR3 regions, with RNA transcripts as the source. During a first-round RT-PCR of the TCR CDR3, the HTBI primer set was used. TCRdb processed the multiplex PCR reads anew with MiXCR; each CDR3 protein has one entry. The data contain approximately 600,000 distinct CDR3 sequences, over 12% of them singletons. Sequenced sample: blood. The receptors were sampled from a woman aged 18-29 years with Graves' ophthalmopathy.

This clonotype showed up many times. The CDR3 loop reads CASKGNLATNEKLFF. Written as DNA, the CDR3 is TGTGCCAGCAAGGGCAACCTAGCAACTAATGAAAAACTGTTTTTT. This chain links TRBV27 with TRBJ1-4; D call uncertain. The germline V and J ends were trimmed by 7 bases and 0 bases, with 12 bases remaining between them. The V gene's germline CDR1 is MNHEY and CDR2 SMNVEV (reference sequence). The CDR3 totals 15 residues.

In this sample, this clonotype turned up many times. The rearrangement joins TRBV4-3 to TRBJ1-5; 8 bases match TRBD1. V lost 5 bases, J lost 7 bases, and 13 bases stayed unmatched. The CDR3 contains 16 residues. The V gene's germline CDR1 is LGHNA and CDR2 YSLEER. The CDR3 spells CASSYQYRGKGQPQHF. For the CDR3, the DNA is TGCGCCAGCAGCTACCAGTACAGGGGGAAGGGACAGCCCCAGCATTTT.

This clonotype was observed at least ten times. CDR3 in DNA: TGTGCCAGCAGTGAAGCCCACTATGGCTACACCTTC. Residues: CASSEAHYGYTF. The chain recombines TRBV2 with TRBJ1-2; D gene uncertain. Germline assignment: CDR1 SNHLY and CDR2 FYNNEI. The V and J ends lost 0 bases and 3 bases respectively, with 2 bases between them. The CDR3 is 12 amino acids.

The rearrangement uses TRBV6-2 or TRBV6-3 and TRBJ2-7; 10 bases are a match to TRBD1. V shed 6 bases and J 3 bases; nucleotides not matched to a gene: 5. Germline assignment: CDR1 MNHEY and CDR2 SVGEGT. There are 14 residues in the CDR3. CDR3 sequence reads: CASSRGQGVYEQYF. The CDR3 DNA reads as TGTGCCAGCAGCCGAGGACAGGGGGTCTACGAGCAGTACTTC.

There are many counts of this clonotype. V usage is TRBV2 and J usage is TRBJ2-2; 10 positions agree with TRBD1. The V and J ends lost 6 bases and 5 bases, in that order; junction bases with no gene match: 12. The CDR3 sequence is 17 residues long. Germline V gene sequence: CDR1 SNHLY, CDR2 FYNNEI. The CDR3 protein is CASSRRLGQGKTGELFF. The DNA for the CDR3 is TGTGCCAGCAGCCGTCGGTTGGGACAGGGGAAAACCGGGGAGCTGTTTTTT.

The chain has TRBV6-5 and TRBJ1-1; TRBD1 might be the D (5 bases). Germline CDR1 MNHEY, CDR2 SVGAGI. The CDR3 consists of 16 residues. Trimming left V 2 bases short and J 4 bases short, with 17 bases between. The CDR3 DNA sequence: TGTGCCAGCAGTTACGGTGGCAGGGAGGTGAGCACTGAAGCTTTCTTT. This gives the protein CASSYGGREVSTEAFF.

This chain connects TRBV14 to TRBJ2-2; 9 bases line up with TRBD2. The ends lost 1 base at V and 7 bases at J; junction bases unmatched: 16. CDR1 is SGHDN, CDR2 FVKESK, per germline. The CDR3 runs to 19 residues. DNA for the CDR3: TGTGCCAGCAGCCAAGCTTTTCTAGCGGGATTCGATCGGGGCGGGGAGCTGTTTTTT. Translating gives CASSQAFLAGFDRGGELFF.

The gene calls are TRBV5-6 and TRBJ2-7, with D possibly TRBD1 on 6 matching bases. This CDR3 region has 15 residues. Deletions cut 4 bases from V and 1 base from J, with 15 bases between. Germline lookup yields CDR1 SGHDT and CDR2 YYEEEE. This chain's CDR3 is CASSPSPQGSYEQYF. CDR3 sequence (DNA): TGTGCCAGCAGCCCATCACCGCAGGGGTCCTACGAGCAGTACTTC.

This clonotype occurred many times. The chain couples TRBV2 to TRBJ2-1; D may be TRBD2 (6 bases). CDR3 length: 14 residues. Between the trimmed V and J ends, which lost 6 bases and 2 bases, there was a span of 11 bases. The germline CDR1 and CDR2 sequences are SNHLY and FYNNEI. The CDR3 region is CASRTSWAYNEQFF. The CDR3 DNA follows: TGTGCCAGCAGAACTAGCTGGGCCTACAATGAGCAGTTCTTC.

This clonotype was recorded at least ten times. The chain employs TRBV6-2 or TRBV6-3 and TRBJ2-5; 10 nucleotides line up with TRBD2. In germline, CDR1 is MNHEY, CDR2 SVGEGT. Trimming removed 5 bases from V and 5 bases from J; junction bases left unmatched: 23. The CDR3 totals 20 residues. The CDR3 region has the DNA TGTGCCAGCAGTCCCCAGTTAGGACTAGCGGTTGGAGAAGGTGTTGAGACCCAGTACTTC. Amino acids: CASSPQLGLAVGEGVETQYF.

The J gene is TRBJ2-2, the V gene TRBV5-1, with no clear D. This CDR3 contains 15 residues. CDR1 SGHRS and CDR2 YFSETQ come from the germline V gene. Trimming shortened V by 2 bases and J by 4 bases, and 12 bases separated the two germline ends. CDR3 sequence reads: CASSLLGRRTGELFF. The CDR3 DNA follows: TGCGCCAGCAGCTTATTAGGGCGCCGCACCGGGGAGCTGTTTTTT.

In the case of this clonotype: A much larger clone is a single base away; this may be a read error. The chain links TRBV30 to TRBJ1-6, with TRBD1 as a possible D gene (5 bases). Germline lookup yields CDR1 GTSNPN and CDR2 SVGIG (reference sequence). The length of the CDR3 is 14 residues. This chain's CDR3 is CAWNAGDYDSPLHF. CDR3 bases: TGTGCCTGGAATGCGGGGGACTATGATTCACCCCTCCACTTT.

V usage is TRBV6-1 and J usage is TRBJ2-1; TRBD2 agrees at 11 bases. The length of the CDR3 is 15 residues. V dropped 7 bases and J dropped 2; count of bases not matched to a gene: 4. Germline lookup yields CDR1 MNHNS and CDR2 SASEGT. CDR3 amino acids: CASIRLAGTYNEQFF. DNA of the CDR3: TGTGCCAGCATTAGACTAGCGGGGACCTACAATGAGCAGTTCTTC.

This clonotype has at least ten counts. The chain uses TRBV9 and TRBJ1-2; a possible D gene is TRBD1 (6 bases). From germline, CDR1 is SGDLS and CDR2 YYNGEE. V was trimmed by 0 bases and J by 4 bases, leaving 13 bases between them. The CDR3 runs to 15 residues. The CDR3 region is CASSVGAGGGYGYTF. DNA for the CDR3: TGTGCCAGCAGCGTAGGGGCAGGAGGGGGCTATGGCTACACCTTC. The complete variable domain, with remaining parts taken from reference TRBV9 and TRBJ1-2, reads DSGVTQTPKHLITATGQRVTLRCSPRSGDLSVYWYQQSLDQGLQFLIQYYNGEERAKGNILERFSAQQFPDLHSELNLSSLELGDSALYFCASSVGAGGGYGYTFGSGTRLTVV.

The sample holds many counts of this clonotype. The rearrangement links TRBV7-9 to TRBJ2-1, with 10 nucleotides matching TRBD1. The germline CDR1 and CDR2 sequences are SEHNR and FQNEAQ (reference sequence). CDR3 length: 14 amino acids. J was trimmed by 5 bases and V by 7 bases; bases with no gene match: 5. CDR3 bases: TGTGCCAGCACCCCCGGGACAGGGGACAATGAGCAGTTCTTC. It yields the protein CASTPGTGDNEQFF.

This clonotype was seen many times. The chain joins TRBV30 to TRBJ2-7, with TRBD1 matching 10 bases. V shed 4 bases, J shed 3 bases, and the junction held 9 bases outside the gene matches. The CDR3 contains 15 residues. Germline values: CDR1 GTSNPN, CDR2 SVGIG (reference sequence). CDR3 sequence: CAWIPPGQGLYEQYF. CDR3 in DNA: TGTGCCTGGATCCCCCCGGGACAGGGGCTCTACGAGCAGTACTTC.

This clonotype was detected ten times or more. The chain uses TRBV11-2 and TRBJ2-1, with 7 bases that match TRBD2. With 8 bases clipped from V and 5 bases from J, the junction kept 15 bases outside the gene matches. The CDR3 extends over 16 amino acids. The germline V gene has CDR1 SGHAT and CDR2 FQNNGV. The CDR3 coding sequence is TGTGCCAGCGCAATATGGGGGGGGGTTTTCGACAATGAGCAGTTCTTC. Its protein product is CASAIWGGVFDNEQFF.

This clonotype was seen at least ten times. The rearrangement joins TRBV6-1 to TRBJ2-5, with D hard to call. This CDR3 is 13 amino acids long. V was shortened by 3 bases and J by 5 bases, with 10 bases between the two germline ends. CDR1 is MNHNS, CDR2 SASEGT, per germline. The CDR3 DNA is TGTGCCAGCAGTGATACACTGAGGGAGACCCAGTACTTC. Translated, it gives CASSDTLRETQYF.